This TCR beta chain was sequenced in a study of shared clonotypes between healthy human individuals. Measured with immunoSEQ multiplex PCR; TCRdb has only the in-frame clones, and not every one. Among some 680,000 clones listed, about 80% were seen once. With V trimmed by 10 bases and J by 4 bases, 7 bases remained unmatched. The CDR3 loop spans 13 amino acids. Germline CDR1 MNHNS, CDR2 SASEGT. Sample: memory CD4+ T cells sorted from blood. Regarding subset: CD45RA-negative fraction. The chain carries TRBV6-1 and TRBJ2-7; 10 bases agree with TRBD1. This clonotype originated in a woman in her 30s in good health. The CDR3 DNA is TGTGCCACCCGGACAGGGGGTTCGTACGAGCAGTACTTC. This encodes CATRTGGSYEQYF.